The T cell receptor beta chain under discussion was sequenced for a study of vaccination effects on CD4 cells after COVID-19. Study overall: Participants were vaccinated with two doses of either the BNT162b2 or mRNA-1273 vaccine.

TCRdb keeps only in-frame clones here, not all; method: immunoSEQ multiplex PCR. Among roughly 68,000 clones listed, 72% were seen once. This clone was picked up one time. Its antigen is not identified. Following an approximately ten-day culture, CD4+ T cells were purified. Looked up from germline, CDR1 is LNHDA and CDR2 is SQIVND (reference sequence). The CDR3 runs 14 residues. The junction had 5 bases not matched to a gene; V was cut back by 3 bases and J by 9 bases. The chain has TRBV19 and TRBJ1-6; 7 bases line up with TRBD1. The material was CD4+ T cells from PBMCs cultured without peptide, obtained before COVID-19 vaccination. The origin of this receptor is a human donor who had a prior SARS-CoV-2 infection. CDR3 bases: TGTGCCAGTAGTATGGGACAGCCTACTTCACCCCTCCACTTT. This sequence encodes CASSMGQPTSPLHF.